Each of the 26 T cell receptor beta chains below was sequenced from the same sample in a study of blood T cells in healthy people across ages. Using a J-beta primer mix together with a sample-barcoded 5' primer, a second PCR was run for about 6 to 12 cycles. TCRdb called the 5' RACE reads again in MiXCR, with one record for every CDR3 protein. The sample lists roughly 1,800,000 distinct CDR3 sequences; 40% to 55% were seen once. Sequenced sample: blood. These receptors all stem from a woman between 40 and 50 years old in good health.

In this sample, this clonotype turned up a few times. This rearrangement joins TRBV5-1 to TRBJ2-1; 7 bases match TRBD1. Germline V gene lookup returns CDR1 SGHRS and CDR2 YFSETQ. Unmatched junction bases numbered 8, after V lost 2 bases and J lost 3 bases. The CDR3 runs to 16 residues. The CDR3 sequence: CASSFKPGQRYNEQFF. The CDR3 bases are TGCGCCAGCAGCTTTAAACCGGGACAGCGCTACAATGAGCAGTTCTTC. The variable domain in full, completed from reference TRBV5-1 and TRBJ2-1, reads KAGVTQTPRYLIKTRGQQVTLSCSPISGHRSVSWYQQTPGQGLQFLFEYFSETQRNKGNFPGRFSGRQFSNSRSEMNVSTLELGDSALYLCASSFKPGQRYNEQFFGPGTRLTVL.

The chain employs TRBV3-1 and TRBJ1-6; a weak D match, TRBD1 (6 bases). The CDR3 runs 15 residues. Germline lookup yields CDR1 LGHDT and CDR2 YNNKEL (reference sequence). V dropped 4 bases and J dropped 11 bases, with 18 bases sitting between them. CDR3: CASSRTGTSDAPLHF. CDR3 coding DNA: TGTGCCAGCAGCCGCACCGGGACATCGGATGCACCCCTCCACTTT.

This clonotype was picked up a small number of times. V usage is TRBV4-2 and J usage is TRBJ1-2, with D possibly TRBD1 on 6 matching bases. In germline, CDR1 is LGHNA, CDR2 YNFKEQ. V lost 2 bases and J lost 4, with 14 bases in between. CDR3 size: 15 residues. The DNA for the CDR3 is TGTGCCAGCAGCCAATTTACACAGGGAGCCTATGGCTACACCTTC. It translates to CASSQFTQGAYGYTF.

The rearrangement joins TRBV11-2 to TRBJ2-3; 14 nucleotides agree with TRBD2. With 5 bases clipped from V and 2 bases from J, the junction kept 9 bases outside the gene matches. The length of the CDR3 is 18 residues. Germline CDR1 and CDR2: SGHAT and FQNNGV. As DNA, the CDR3 is TGTGCCAGCAGCCCCGCGGGACTAGCGGGGGCCTACACAGATACGCAGTATTTT. This sequence encodes CASSPAGLAGAYTDTQYF.

This clonotype was observed once. This chain connects TRBV5-1 to TRBJ2-3; 10 bases align to TRBD1. J lost 3 bases, V lost 3 bases, and 7 bases had no gene match. This CDR3 is 16 amino acids long. Per germline, CDR1 SGHRS and CDR2 YFSETQ. CDR3 residues: CASSYGQGVYTDTQYF. The DNA of the CDR3 is TGCGCCAGCAGCTATGGACAGGGGGTCTATACAGATACGCAGTATTTT.

The J gene is TRBJ2-4, the V gene TRBV14, with a tentative D call TRBD1 (5 bases). The V gene lost 4 bases and the J gene lost 8 bases, with 15 bases spanning the gap. The CDR3 has 14 amino acids. Germline loops: CDR1 SGHDN, CDR2 FVKESK. Here the CDR3 DNA reads TGTGCCAGCAGCCCTTGGGGCCTAGGGGACATTCAGTACTTC. It is translated as CASSPWGLGDIQYF.

The genes are TRBV29-1 and TRBJ2-1; the D gene could be TRBD1 or TRBD2 (6 bases each). The last part of the DNA fits TRBJ2-7 better; the J call may be wrong. This CDR3 is built from 16 residues. From germline, CDR1 is SQVTM and CDR2 ANQGSEA. As DNA, the CDR3 is TGCAGCGTTGATGGCGAGGGGGGAAGCTCCTACAATGAGCAGTACTTC. Its translation is CSVDGEGGSSYNEQYF.

This clonotype was seen a few times. The chain links TRBV18 to TRBJ1-2, with TRBD1 as a possible D gene (5 bases). Between the trimmed V and J ends, which lost 3 bases and 0 bases, there was a span of 11 bases. The CDR3 loop spans 15 amino acids. CDR1 and CDR2 from the germline V gene are KGHSH and LQKENI. CDR3 in DNA: TGTGCCAGCTCACCTGGGGCGACTGCTAACTATGGCTACACCTTC. Its translation is CASSPGATANYGYTF.

This clonotype turned up a few times. The chain is built from TRBV6-1 and TRBJ2-7; D call uncertain. The V end was cut by 9 bases, the J end by 4 bases, with 16 bases between. CDR1 is MNHNS and CDR2 is SASEGT in the germline V gene. The CDR3 is 13 residues long. As DNA, the CDR3 is TGTGCCAGTCTGACGGGCGGTGGATACGAGCAGTACTTC. Translated, it gives CASLTGGGYEQYF.

This chain links TRBV7-2 with TRBJ1-1, with a weak D call TRBD1 (6 bases). Trimming pared 6 bases from V and 4 bases from J, leaving 15 bases between. The CDR3 is made up of 14 amino acids. The V gene's germline CDR1 is SGHTA and CDR2 FQGNSA. The CDR3 region is CASRLDGGGTEAFF. CDR3 in DNA: TGTGCCAGCAGGCTGGACGGAGGGGGCACTGAAGCTTTCTTT.

The rearrangement links TRBV6-2 or TRBV6-3 to TRBJ2-3; TRBD2 aligns across 10 bases. V lost 2 bases to trimming and J lost 4 bases; unmatched junction nucleotides: 9. This CDR3 spans 17 amino acids. Germline V gene data show CDR1 as MNHEY and CDR2 as SVGEGT. Written as DNA, the CDR3 is TGTGCCAGCAGTTACCGGGGGCTAGCGGGGGCGGCAGATACGCAGTATTTT. This sequence encodes CASSYRGLAGAADTQYF.

The V call is TRBV11-2, the J call TRBJ2-7, with 8 bases aligning to TRBD1. The V and J ends lost 4 bases and 7 bases, in that order; junction bases with no gene match: 12. From germline, CDR1 is SGHAT and CDR2 FQNNGV. CDR3 length equals 15 residues. The CDR3 DNA is TGTGCCAGCAGCTGGGGGACAGGACCGAGTACGGAGCAGTACTTC. It is translated as CASSWGTGPSTEQYF.

The chain combines TRBV29-1 with TRBJ2-5, with D perhaps TRBD2 (5 bases). Germline values: CDR1 SQVTM, CDR2 ANQGSEA. There are 12 residues in the CDR3. The germline V and J ends were trimmed by 8 bases and 9 bases, with 19 bases remaining between them. This CDR3 reads CSPAEAGVAQYF. The CDR3 coding sequence is TGCAGCCCGGCGGAGGCAGGCGTGGCCCAGTACTTC.

This chain joins TRBV7-9 and TRBJ1-1; D is undetermined. Germline values: CDR1 SEHNR, CDR2 FQNEAQ (reference sequence). CDR3 length: 13 residues. The germline V and J ends were trimmed by 4 bases and 0 bases, with 6 bases remaining between them. CDR3 in amino acids: CASSSPMNTEAFF. The DNA for the CDR3 is TGTGCCAGCAGCTCCCCCATGAACACTGAAGCTTTCTTT.

The rearrangement joins TRBV6-2 or TRBV6-3 to TRBJ2-3; 9 nucleotides agree with TRBD2. This CDR3 is built from 17 residues. Losses at the gene ends were 0 bases for V and 0 bases for J; bases not matched to a gene: 4. Germline CDR1 and CDR2: MNHEY and SVGEGT. For the CDR3, the DNA is TGTGCCAGCAGTTACTCGAAGCTAGCGGGGAGCACAGATACGCAGTATTTT. Its protein product is CASSYSKLAGSTDTQYF.

The CDR3 DNA sequence: TGTGCCAGTCAGAGCGGGGGGGCCGACATTCAGTACTTC. Translation gives CASQSGGADIQYF. The chain couples TRBV12-3 or TRBV12-4 to TRBJ2-4, with 10 bases lining up with TRBD2. Trimming took 9 bases from V and 8 from J; bases not matched to a gene: 7. The CDR3 spans 13 residues.

The chain recombines TRBV6-6 with TRBJ2-7, with D possibly being TRBD2 (5 bases). This CDR3 comprises 15 residues. CDR1 MNHNY and CDR2 SVGAGI come from the germline V gene (reference sequence). V lost 0 bases and J lost 3, with 12 bases in between. The CDR3 here is CASSYSEGIGYEQYF. CDR3 in DNA: TGTGCCAGCAGTTACTCAGAGGGAATCGGCTACGAGCAGTACTTC.

The genes are TRBV4-3 and TRBJ2-1, with D perhaps matching TRBD1 or TRBD2 (5 bases each). CDR3 length: 16 amino acids. Trimming took 0 bases from V and 9 from J, leaving 18 bases between them. Germline values: CDR1 LGHNA, CDR2 YSLEER. DNA for the CDR3: TGCGCCAGCAGCCAAGATTGGAGGACAAGAGGAGGTGAGCAGTTCTTC. This encodes CASSQDWRTRGGEQFF.

This clonotype was seen only a few times. This sequence joins TRBV20-1 and TRBJ1-2, with a tentative D call TRBD1 (5 bases). V lost 3 bases and J 4 bases, leaving 18 bases between the germline ends. This CDR3 comprises 15 residues. CDR1 and CDR2 (germline): DFQATT, SNEGSKA (reference sequence). In DNA, the CDR3 is TGCAGTGCTAGCTCCCTAGGACAACTGGTCTATGGCTACACCTTC. Amino acids: CSASSLGQLVYGYTF.

The V gene is TRBV28, the J gene TRBJ2-4, with 11 bases identical to TRBD2. The DNA end is more similar to TRBJ2-7, so the J call may be wrong. This CDR3 comprises 16 residues. Germline V gene sequence: CDR1 MDHEN, CDR2 SYDVKM. DNA of the CDR3: TGTGCCAGCAGCCATTCGGGACTAGCGGCCACCTACGAGCAGTACTTC. Translating it yields CASSHSGLAATYEQYF.

This clonotype has a handful of counts. This chain uses TRBV13 with TRBJ2-5; D unclear. CDR1 and CDR2 (germline): PRHDT, FYEKMQ (reference sequence). The CDR3 covers 13 residues. V lost 7 bases to trimming and J lost 12 bases, with 21 bases between them. CDR3: CASTGRATRVKYF. In DNA form, the CDR3 reads TGTGCCAGCACTGGACGAGCCACGAGAGTCAAGTACTTC. The whole variable domain, remainder taken from reference TRBV13 and TRBJ2-5, is AAGVIQSPRHLIKEKRETATLKCYPIPRHDTVYWYQQGPGQDPQFLISFYEKMQSDKGSIPDRFSAQQFSDYHSELNMSSLELGDSALYFCASTGRATRVKYFGPGTRLLVL.

As regards this clonotype: The junction departs from germline at one end; a sequencing error may be responsible. V is TRBV24-1 and J is TRBJ2-5, with 7 nucleotides matching TRBD1. CDR1 and CDR2 from the germline V gene are KGHDR and SFDVKD. This CDR3 comprises 13 residues. CDR3 protein: CATSDGTDKTQYF. In nucleotides, the CDR3 is TGTGCCACTAGTGATGGGACAGATAAGACCCAGTACTTC.

This sequence joins TRBV20-1 and TRBJ2-7; TRBD1 might be the D (6 bases). The CDR3 has 14 amino acids. V gave up 5 bases and J gave up 8 bases, with 22 bases separating them. Germline V gene lookup returns CDR1 DFQATT and CDR2 SNEGSKA (reference sequence). CDR3 amino acids: CSAGPQGGASKQYF. CDR3 nucleotide sequence: TGCAGTGCTGGTCCACAGGGTGGGGCATCAAAGCAGTACTTC.

This chain joins TRBV27 and TRBJ2-1; D is possibly TRBD2 (6 bases). The V and J ends lost 0 bases and 3 bases respectively, with 9 bases between them. CDR1 and CDR2 (germline): MNHEY, SMNVEV (reference sequence). This CDR3 has 15 residues. This CDR3 is CASSLSQAGYNEQFF. The DNA of the CDR3 is TGTGCCAGCAGTTTATCGCAAGCGGGCTACAATGAGCAGTTCTTC.

The chain has TRBV10-3 and TRBJ1-6; maybe TRBD1 (6 bases). Germline V gene sequence: CDR1 ENHRY, CDR2 SYGVKD. This CDR3 is 14 amino acids long. V was pared by 4 bases and J by 9 bases, with 13 bases between. CDR3 DNA: TGTGCCATCAGTGGTTCAGGGGAGGCTTCACCCCTCCACTTT. This codes for CAISGSGEASPLHF.

This clonotype was observed once. Relative to the germline gene, one junction end is altered; a read error may explain this. The chain couples TRBV10-3 to TRBJ2-5; tentative D call: TRBD2 (5 bases). Per germline, CDR1 ENHRY and CDR2 SYGVKD. CDR3 size: 15 residues. DNA for the CDR3: TGTGCCATCGGTGAGGGTTTCCTCAAGGAGGAGACCCAGTACTTC. This encodes CAIGEGFLKEETQYF.